Below are 26 T cell receptor beta chains sequenced from a single sample in a study of PD-1 blockade in classical Hodgkin lymphoma. All trial patients relapsed after autologous stem cell transplantation. Sequenced by immunoSEQ multiplex PCR; TCRdb stores in-frame clones only, minus some. This table has 90,000 to 120,000 clones, 80% to 90% appearing once. Sequencing was performed on peripheral blood mononuclear cells (PBMCs), taken before the second cycle of nivolumab. All receptors derive from a human donor with classical Hodgkin lymphoma.

This clone was detected only a few times. This chain joins TRBV10-3 and TRBJ1-2, with D uncertain. The ends were cut back, 10 bases at V and 0 bases at J, with 9 bases in the middle. This CDR3 has 12 residues. Germline V gene sequence: CDR1 ENHRY, CDR2 SYGVKD. The CDR3 sequence is CATQSSNYGYTF. The CDR3 DNA reads TGTGCCACACAGAGTTCTAACTATGGCTACACCTTC.

The chain links TRBV4-1 to TRBJ2-1; the D is unclear. The germline V gene has CDR1 MGHRA and CDR2 YSYEKL. Trimming took off 0 bases at V and 7 bases at J, with 10 bases between the two ends. The CDR3 is 14 residues long. The CDR3, as DNA: TGCGCCAGCAGCCAAGAGGGCCAGCAGAATGAGCAGTTCTTC. It encodes CASSQEGQQNEQFF.

The chain combines TRBV30 with TRBJ2-1; 7 bases agree with TRBD1. The ends lost 4 bases at V and 7 bases at J; junction bases unmatched: 13. This CDR3 has 15 residues. In germline, CDR1 is GTSNPN, CDR2 SVGIG (reference sequence). The CDR3 protein is CAWNKRGGARNEQFF. As DNA, the CDR3 is TGTGCCTGGAACAAAAGAGGGGGCGCGAGGAATGAGCAGTTCTTC.

This clone was observed many times. The gene calls are TRBV5-1 and TRBJ1-1; 7 bases are a match to TRBD1. The germline CDR1 and CDR2 sequences are SGHRS and YFSETQ. The CDR3 consists of 15 residues. V was pared by 3 bases and J by 8 bases, with 13 bases of the junction left unmatched. The CDR3 DNA is TGCGCCAGCAGCTCCGATCCCGGGACAGCAGGGGAAGCTTTCTTT. Its translation: CASSSDPGTAGEAFF. The complete variable domain, with remaining parts taken from reference TRBV5-1 and TRBJ1-1, reads KAGVTQTPRYLIKTRGQQVTLSCSPISGHRSVSWYQQTPGQGLQFLFEYFSETQRNKGNFPGRFSGRQFSNSRSEMNVSTLELGDSALYLCASSSDPGTAGEAFFGQGTRLTVV.

The chain combines TRBV7-9 with TRBJ1-1, with unresolved D. Germline CDR1 reads SEHNR; CDR2 reads FQNEAQ (reference sequence). V lost 5 bases to trimming and J lost 0 bases, with 7 bases between them. This CDR3 comprises 13 residues. In DNA form, the CDR3 reads TGTGCCAGCAGCCTACAAGTGAACACTGAAGCTTTCTTT. Its translation is CASSLQVNTEAFF.

The V call is TRBV28, the J call TRBJ2-4; TRBD2 matches 9 bases. With V trimmed by 5 bases and J by 1 base, 15 bases remained unmatched. In germline, CDR1 is MDHEN, CDR2 SYDVKM. There are 19 residues in the CDR3. The chain's CDR3 is CASSPGAGGGGSAKNIQYF. The CDR3, as DNA: TGTGCCAGCAGTCCCGGCGCGGGGGGGGGCGGGAGTGCCAAAAACATTCAGTACTTC.

The rearrangement links TRBV29-1 to TRBJ2-7, with a weak D call TRBD2 (6 bases). Per germline, CDR1 SQVTM and CDR2 ANQGSEA. The CDR3 is 14 amino acids. Trimming shortened V by 6 bases and J by 1 base, and 16 bases separated the two germline ends. The CDR3 spells CSVGTGTWSYEQYF. The CDR3 DNA reads as TGCAGCGTCGGGACCGGGACTTGGTCCTACGAGCAGTACTTC.

The rearrangement joins TRBV14 to TRBJ2-3, with 14 bases fitting TRBD2. After removal of 2 bases from V and 3 bases from J, the junction contained 10 bases not matched to a gene. Germline lookup yields CDR1 SGHDN and CDR2 FVKESK. The CDR3 is 19 residues long. The CDR3 reads CASSQQGLAGALKTDTQYF. The CDR3 DNA reads TGTGCCAGCAGCCAACAGGGACTAGCGGGAGCCTTAAAAACAGATACGCAGTATTTT.

The chain uses TRBV28 and TRBJ1-5; possible D gene TRBD1, 6 bases. This CDR3 region has 13 residues. CDR1 MDHEN and CDR2 SYDVKM come from the germline V gene. The V and J ends lost 6 bases and 4 bases respectively, with 10 bases between them. This chain's CDR3 is CASRKTGNQPQHF. The CDR3 bases are TGTGCCAGCAGAAAAACAGGGAATCAGCCCCAGCATTTT.

This chain uses TRBV30 with TRBJ1-2, with 7 bases identical to TRBD1. The germline CDR1 and CDR2 sequences are GTSNPN and SVGIG (reference sequence). The ends lost 1 base at V and 9 bases at J; junction bases unmatched: 8. The CDR3 extends over 13 amino acids. The CDR3 region is CAWSGQGDESYTF. CDR3 sequence (DNA): TGTGCCTGGAGTGGGCAGGGGGATGAGAGCTACACCTTC.

The chain employs TRBV5-1 and TRBJ2-7; 8 bases line up with TRBD1. Germline V lookup: CDR1 SGHRS, CDR2 YFSETQ. The CDR3 loop spans 14 amino acids. V gave up 3 bases and J gave up 4 bases; unmatched junction bases: 6. The CDR3 sequence is CASSSDRGKYEQYF. In DNA, the CDR3 is TGCGCCAGCAGCTCTGACAGGGGAAAGTACGAGCAGTACTTC.

The rearrangement uses TRBV7-2 and TRBJ1-2, with a weak D call TRBD1 (5 bases). The CDR3 extends over 15 amino acids. Trimming removed 2 bases from V and 6 bases from J, with 16 bases in between. In germline, CDR1 is SGHTA, CDR2 FQGNSA. CDR3 sequence reads: CASSLNSGRADGYTF. DNA for the CDR3: TGTGCCAGCAGCTTAAATTCTGGCAGGGCCGATGGCTACACCTTC.

V gene TRBV6-5 combines with J gene TRBJ2-7; tentatively, D is TRBD1 (5 bases). The germline gives CDR1 MNHEY, CDR2 SVGAGI. Trimming pared 0 bases from V and 1 base from J, leaving 13 bases between. This CDR3 is 16 amino acids long. This CDR3 is CASSYSRTWTSYEQYF. The CDR3 nucleotides read TGTGCCAGCAGTTACTCGAGGACGTGGACATCCTACGAGCAGTACTTC.

The V and J genes are TRBV27 and TRBJ2-2, with TRBD2 matching over 8 bases. The CDR3 runs 16 residues. V lost 8 bases and J lost 4; bases outside the gene matches: 12. Germline lookup yields CDR1 MNHEY and CDR2 SMNVEV (reference sequence). The CDR3: CASYWSSGRSTGELFF. The CDR3 DNA sequence: TGTGCCAGCTATTGGTCCAGCGGGAGATCCACCGGGGAGCTGTTTTTT.

The rearrangement links TRBV7-9 to TRBJ2-2; D gene unclear. Germline V gene lookup returns CDR1 SEHNR and CDR2 FQNEAQ (reference sequence). V was clipped by 1 base and J by 9 bases, with 3 bases between them. This CDR3 has 11 amino acids. DNA for the CDR3: TGTGCCAGCAGCTTAGTCCGGGAGCTGTTTTTT. Its translation is CASSLVRELFF.

This clone was observed many times. The chain couples TRBV27 to TRBJ1-1; D possibly corresponds to TRBD1 (5 bases). V gave up 4 bases and J gave up 4 bases, with 10 bases separating them. The germline V gene has CDR1 MNHEY and CDR2 SMNVEV (reference sequence). This CDR3 has 13 amino acids. The CDR3 bases are TGTGCCAGCAGTTACGGGGGAGGCACTGAAGCTTTCTTT. This codes for CASSYGGGTEAFF.

The CDR3 here is CASKEGPSTDTQYF. CDR3 coding DNA: TGTGCCAGCAAGGAGGGCCCGTCCACAGATACGCAGTATTTT. This chain connects TRBV6-1 to TRBJ2-3; TRBD2 is a possible D gene (6 bases). Between the trimmed V and J ends, which lost 7 bases and 2 bases, there was a span of 13 bases. Germline CDR1 reads MNHNS; CDR2 reads SASEGT. CDR3 length: 14 amino acids.

The rearrangement uses TRBV19 and TRBJ1-3, with a weak D call TRBD1 (6 bases). V shed 7 bases and J shed 2 bases, with 9 bases lying between them. Germline loops: CDR1 LNHDA, CDR2 SQIVND (reference sequence). The CDR3 totals 13 residues. The CDR3 sequence: CASNTGTGNTIYF. DNA for the CDR3: TGTGCCAGTAATACAGGGACTGGAAACACCATATATTTT.

In this sample, this clone turned up once. The chain carries TRBV5-4 and TRBJ1-4, with 9 bases lining up with TRBD1. V trimming: 4 bases; J trimming: 0 bases; junction bases outside the gene matches: 7. The germline CDR1 and CDR2 sequences are SGHNT and YYREEE (reference sequence). The CDR3 extends over 17 amino acids. As DNA, the CDR3 is TGTGCCAGCAGCCGGACAGGGGAATATGCAACTAATGAAAAACTGTTTTTT. Residues: CASSRTGEYATNEKLFF.

This clone appeared a single time. The V call is TRBV4-2, the J call TRBJ2-3; 13 nucleotides align to TRBD2. Trimming took 4 bases from V and 2 from J; bases not matched to a gene: 6. This CDR3 has 17 amino acids. Germline V lookup: CDR1 LGHNA, CDR2 YNFKEQ. The CDR3 spells CASSPGLAGANTDTQYF. The CDR3 region has the DNA TGTGCCAGCAGCCCTGGACTAGCGGGGGCTAACACAGATACGCAGTATTTT.

In its sample, this clone was seen once. This chain uses TRBV30 with TRBJ2-1, with TRBD2 identical over 10 bases. Germline values: CDR1 GTSNPN, CDR2 SVGIG (reference sequence). The V gene end was trimmed by 2 bases and the J gene end by 2 bases; junction bases not matched to a gene: 6. The CDR3 covers 16 residues. Here the CDR3 reads CAWSPLSGRAYNEQFF. The CDR3 nucleotides read TGTGCCTGGAGTCCGTTAAGCGGGAGGGCCTACAATGAGCAGTTCTTC.

This chain connects TRBV7-9 to TRBJ2-5, with 7 positions matching TRBD1. The length of the CDR3 is 14 residues. J gave up 5 bases and V 4 bases, and 7 bases lay outside the gene matches. From germline, CDR1 is SEHNR and CDR2 FQNEAQ (reference sequence). The CDR3 nucleotides read TGTGCCAGCAGCTCCGACAGGGTCTGGGAGACCCAGTACTTC. This codes for CASSSDRVWETQYF.

The chain employs TRBV5-8 and TRBJ2-5, with 7 nucleotides matching TRBD1. There are 15 residues in the CDR3. The V segment lost 2 bases and the J segment 5 bases; nucleotides outside the gene matches: 9. Germline V gives CDR1 SGHTS, CDR2 YDEGEE. Written as DNA, the CDR3 is TGTGCCAGCAGCTTCCGACAGGGCGGGTTTGAGACCCAGTACTTC. Amino acids: CASSFRQGGFETQYF.

The sample holds a few counts of this clone. This chain uses TRBV19 with TRBJ1-1, with a possible D match to TRBD1 (6 bases). Germline lookup yields CDR1 LNHDA and CDR2 SQIVND (reference sequence). Trimming removed 5 bases at V and 4 bases at J, with 11 bases between. The CDR3 covers 13 residues. CDR3 loop: CASSVTGSTEAFF. The CDR3 DNA is TGTGCCAGTAGTGTGACAGGTTCCACTGAAGCTTTCTTT.

The chain links TRBV2 to TRBJ2-1; D may correspond to TRBD1 or TRBD2 (5 bases each). Per germline, CDR1 SNHLY and CDR2 FYNNEI. Trimming left V 10 bases short and J 3 bases short, with 16 bases between. The CDR3 contains 14 residues. CDR3 nucleotides: TGTGCCACCCTGGTCGGGGCCGGCTACAATGAGCAGTTCTTC. This gives the protein CATLVGAGYNEQFF.

This chain uses TRBV27 with TRBJ2-7; either TRBD1 or TRBD2 may fit D (5 bases each). Trimming stripped 7 bases from V and 5 bases from J, with 21 bases between. CDR3 length: 15 amino acids. The V gene's germline CDR1 is MNHEY and CDR2 SMNVEV (reference sequence). The CDR3 coding sequence is TGTGCCAGCACCCCCTGGATGGGGGTTCCTGACGAGCAGTACTTC. It codes for CASTPWMGVPDEQYF.